This TCR beta chain comes out of a study of siplizumab effects on memory and regulatory T cells. General observations from the study: Apparently more diverse than memory cells, naive T cells also seemed major alloresponse contributors. Just a small share of alloreactive clones was traced back to unstimulated subsets. Among mappable alloreactive CD4+ clones, the Treg-derived fraction averaged nearly 70% with siplizumab versus about 26% in controls. Siplizumab produced a significant drop in alloreactive sequences attributable to unstimulated CD4+ memory cells.

Comment on this clone: Antigen specificity is unknown.

Generated by immunoSEQ multiplex PCR, the TCRdb table keeps only in-frame clones and is missing some. The table has roughly 100,000 clones, approximately 96% seen once. V lost 2 bases, J lost 3 bases, and 6 bases stayed unmatched. CDR3 length: 15 amino acids. CDR1 is SGHRS, CDR2 YFSETQ, per germline. This clonotype originated in a human donor in good health. The chain uses TRBV5-1 and TRBJ1-1, with 8 bases fitting TRBD1. Sequences were obtained from naive CD4+ T cells sorted from blood. Here the CDR3 DNA reads TGCGCCAGCAGCTTCTCAGGGGGCGGCTACACTGAAGCTTTCTTT. Translating gives CASSFSGGGYTEAFF.